This paragraph covers one TCR beta chain sequence. The data are from a study of T cell changes during pregnancy in multiple sclerosis. The CDR3 contains 19 residues. Germline V gene sequence: CDR1 SEHNR, CDR2 FQNEAQ (reference sequence). J lost 2 bases, V lost 1 base, and 14 bases had no gene match. The method was immunoSEQ multiplex PCR; TCRdb's version includes in-frame clones alone and lacks a portion of them. This table holds about 49,000 clones, around 94% found once. This material consisted of CD8+ T cells from peripheral blood mononuclear cells, taken before pregnancy. This clonotype was obtained from a female donor with multiple sclerosis, enrolled in a pregnancy study. V is TRBV7-9 and J is TRBJ2-3; 8 nucleotides line up with TRBD1. The DNA for the CDR3 is TGTGCCAGCAGCTTAGGGGGGACAGGTGTGTCTATGATCACAGATACGCAGTATTTT. It codes for CASSLGGTGVSMITDTQYF.